Presented here are 17 T cell receptor beta chains from one specimen sequenced in a study of cytomegalovirus exposure and HLA in healthy donors. Vbeta (60) and Jbeta (13) primers were used in the PCR. Some clones are missing from TCRdb's copy, which holds only in-frame ones; the method was immunoSEQ multiplex PCR. The table has roughly 200,000 clones, 70% to 80% seen once. Sequences were obtained from PBMCs. The receptors derive from a woman in her 30s in good health and CMV-seronegative.

The J gene is TRBJ1-3, the V gene TRBV6-1; no definite D call. The V gene lost 2 bases and the J gene lost 4 bases, with 9 bases spanning the gap. The V gene's germline CDR1 is MNHNS and CDR2 SASEGT. The CDR3 loop spans 14 amino acids. CDR3 amino acids: CASSETGKGNTIYF. The DNA for the CDR3 is TGTGCCAGCAGTGAAACGGGGAAGGGAAACACCATATATTTT.

The chain links TRBV7-6 to TRBJ2-7; 12 bases fit TRBD1. Germline V gene data show CDR1 as SGHVS and CDR2 as FNYEAQ. The CDR3 is made up of 15 amino acids. The trim removed 3 bases at V and 4 bases at J, leaving 4 bases unmatched. Written as DNA, the CDR3 is TGTGCCAGCAGCTTGGGGGGACAGGGGGCTTACGAGCAGTACTTC. Translation gives CASSLGGQGAYEQYF.

This sequence joins TRBV4-1 and TRBJ1-2; 9 bases line up with TRBD1. This CDR3 is 17 amino acids long. The germline CDR1 and CDR2 sequences are MGHRA and YSYEKL. The V gene end was trimmed by 1 base and the J gene end by 6 bases; junction bases not matched to a gene: 12. As DNA, the CDR3 is TGCGCCAGCAGCCAAGCCGGAGGGACAGGGCGTTTGGATGGCTACACCTTC. This codes for CASSQAGGTGRLDGYTF.

This clone was recorded a few times. This chain uses TRBV30 with TRBJ2-3, with D possibly being TRBD1 (6 bases). V dropped 2 bases and J dropped 4 bases, with 16 bases sitting between them. Per germline, CDR1 GTSNPN and CDR2 SVGIG (reference sequence). CDR3 size: 15 residues. CDR3 in DNA: TGTGCCTGGAGTTACTATGCAGGGGTCCCAGATACGCAGTATTTT. This encodes CAWSYYAGVPDTQYF.

This rearrangement joins TRBV7-9 to TRBJ1-3; D gene ambiguous. Germline CDR1 reads SEHNR; CDR2 reads FQNEAQ (reference sequence). V was clipped by 4 bases and J by 0 bases, with 7 bases between them. This CDR3 has 14 amino acids. The chain's CDR3 is CASSSGSSGNTIYF. CDR3 DNA sequence: TGTGCCAGCAGCTCCGGGAGCTCTGGAAACACCATATATTTT.

The rearrangement joins TRBV30 to TRBJ1-3; 11 nucleotides align to TRBD1. This CDR3 region has 14 residues. Germline CDR1 is GTSNPN and CDR2 is SVGIG (reference sequence). V shed 8 bases, J shed 0 bases, and the junction held 3 bases outside the gene matches. CDR3 nucleotides: TGTGCCGGACAGGGGGCCTCCTCTGGAAACACCATATATTTT. Protein product: CAGQGASSGNTIYF. Full variable domain (rest looked up from reference TRBV30 and TRBJ1-3): SQTIHQWPATLVQPVGSPLSLECTVEGTSNPNLYWYRQAAGRGLQLLFYSVGIGQISSEVPQNLSASRPQDRQFILSSKKLLLSDSGFYLCAGQGASSGNTIYFGEGSWLTVV.

In its sample, this clone was seen once. J is TRBJ2-3 and V is TRBV6-1; D perhaps matches TRBD1 (6 bases). The CDR3 has 13 residues. V lost 4 bases and J lost 7, with 12 bases in between. Germline values: CDR1 MNHNS, CDR2 SASEGT. CDR3 region: CASSATGSNTQYF. CDR3 sequence (DNA): TGTGCCAGCAGTGCCACAGGGAGTAATACGCAGTATTTT.

V usage is TRBV10-3 and J usage is TRBJ2-2, with D possibly matching TRBD1 (6 bases). Deletions cut 4 bases from V and 4 bases from J, with 10 bases between. The germline CDR1 and CDR2 sequences are ENHRY and SYGVKD. The CDR3 loop spans 14 amino acids. The CDR3 here is CAISGGTPTGELFF. The DNA for the CDR3 is TGTGCCATCAGTGGGGGGACACCCACCGGGGAGCTGTTTTTT.

The chain carries TRBV15 and TRBJ1-5; D is unresolved. The CDR3 contains 17 residues. V lost 1 base to trimming and J lost 4 bases, with 17 bases between them. Germline V gives CDR1 LNHNV, CDR2 YYDKDF (reference sequence). The CDR3 protein is CATSRAPGGRGNQPQHF. The CDR3 bases are TGTGCCACCAGCAGAGCCCCCGGAGGGAGAGGGAATCAGCCCCAGCATTTT.

This sequence joins TRBV4-1 and TRBJ1-5; weak D call: TRBD1 (6 bases). The CDR3 sequence is 14 residues long. The ends were cut back, 0 bases at V and 5 bases at J, with 8 bases in the middle. Germline V gene lookup returns CDR1 MGHRA and CDR2 YSYEKL. CDR3 protein: CASSQEQGDQPQHF. CDR3 in DNA: TGCGCCAGCAGCCAAGAACAGGGAGATCAGCCCCAGCATTTT.

V gene TRBV9 combines with J gene TRBJ1-2; 8 bases are shared with TRBD1. V shed 0 bases, J shed 6 bases, and the junction held 13 bases outside the gene matches. Per the germline V gene, CDR1 is SGDLS and CDR2 is YYNGEE. CDR3 length: 17 residues. The CDR3: CASSVAPGGFGSDGYTF. The CDR3 DNA follows: TGTGCCAGCAGCGTAGCCCCAGGGGGCTTCGGGTCGGATGGCTACACCTTC. The full variable domain, with the rest looked up from reference TRBV9 and TRBJ1-2, is DSGVTQTPKHLITATGQRVTLRCSPRSGDLSVYWYQQSLDQGLQFLIQYYNGEERAKGNILERFSAQQFPDLHSELNLSSLELGDSALYFCASSVAPGGFGSDGYTFGSGTRLTVV.

The chain combines TRBV19 with TRBJ2-1; 11 positions match TRBD2. The CDR3 extends over 16 amino acids. Germline V gene lookup returns CDR1 LNHDA and CDR2 SQIVND (reference sequence). The V gene end was trimmed by 4 bases and the J gene end by 3 bases; junction bases not matched to a gene: 5. The CDR3 spells CASSTLGLAVYNEQFF. Here the CDR3 DNA reads TGTGCCAGTAGTACCCTGGGACTAGCGGTCTACAATGAGCAGTTCTTC.

The chain combines TRBV28 with TRBJ2-1, with 7 bases that match TRBD2. The CDR3 runs to 15 residues. CDR1 is MDHEN, CDR2 SYDVKM, per germline. The J segment lost 0 bases and the V segment lost 5 bases, leaving 4 bases of the junction unmatched. The CDR3 DNA is TGTGCCAGCAGTGCTAGCGGAAGCTCCTACAATGAGCAGTTCTTC. This sequence encodes CASSASGSSYNEQFF. The variable domain in full, with the rest retrieved from reference TRBV28 and TRBJ2-1, is DVKVTQSSRYLVKRTGEKVFLECVQDMDHENMFWYRQDPGLGLRLIYFSYDVKMKEKGDIPEGYSVSREKKERFSLILESASTNQTSMYLCASSASGSSYNEQFFGPGTRLTVL.

A few counts support this clone. The V gene is TRBV5-1, the J gene TRBJ1-6; D is possibly TRBD1 (6 bases). The CDR3 loop spans 15 amino acids. The V and J ends lost 4 bases and 5 bases respectively, with 13 bases between them. Germline V CDR1 and CDR2: SGHRS, YFSETQ. CDR3 sequence (DNA): TGCGCCAGCAGCCAGGGGATGGGGAATAATTCACCCCTCCACTTT. Translated, it gives CASSQGMGNNSPLHF.

The rearrangement links TRBV27 to TRBJ2-3, with TRBD2 identical over 11 bases. The V segment lost 0 bases and the J segment 5 bases; nucleotides outside the gene matches: 4. CDR3 length: 16 residues. Germline CDR1 and CDR2: MNHEY and SMNVEV (reference sequence). This CDR3 reads CASSLSPSGGLDTQYF. The CDR3 nucleotides read TGTGCCAGCAGTTTATCTCCTAGCGGGGGGCTAGATACGCAGTATTTT.

The rearrangement joins TRBV6-1 to TRBJ1-6; D is undetermined. Germline loops: CDR1 MNHNS, CDR2 SASEGT. The CDR3 contains 15 residues. V dropped 7 bases and J dropped 0 bases, with 10 bases sitting between them. CDR3 loop: CASMTKSSYNSPLHF. As DNA, the CDR3 is TGTGCCAGCATGACTAAGAGCTCCTATAATTCACCCCTCCACTTT.

The chain has TRBV5-5 and TRBJ2-7; tentatively, D is TRBD2 (5 bases). This CDR3 comprises 14 residues. V lost 5 bases and J 7 bases, leaving 19 bases between the germline ends. Germline V gives CDR1 SGHKS, CDR2 YYEKEE (reference sequence). CDR3 in amino acids: CASSDTTGYREQYF. Here the CDR3 DNA reads TGTGCCAGCAGTGACACAACGGGGTACCGGGAGCAGTACTTC.